The T cell receptor beta chain described here comes from a study of shared T cell receptors in the human thymus. The V end lost 9 bases, the J end lost 2 bases, and 19 bases lay between the germline ends. The germline V gene encodes CDR1 MNHNY and CDR2 SVGAGI (reference sequence). The CDR3 is 15 amino acids. The repertoire was sequenced with immunoSEQ multiplex PCR; TCRdb's copy has only in-frame clones and lacks some. The table records roughly 500,000 clones, about four fifths of them present only once. The same sample was also studied in work on human thymus T cells. This second report adds: The sample donors, healthy Finnish infants, were having corrective surgery for congenital heart defects. Obtained as resections during corrective heart surgery, the thymus tissue was then studied. Thymic and blood repertoires showed apparently biased V and J gene usage. Overlap was high between thymic repertoires from unrelated individuals, as reported in related research.

V and J are TRBV6-6 and TRBJ1-1; possibly TRBD1 for D (5 bases). Sequenced sample: thymocytes. This receptor was taken from a boy younger than two with a congenital heart defect. CDR3 residues: CARQTPTTGNTEAFF. CDR3 DNA sequence: TGTGCCAGACAAACCCCCACAACAGGCAACACTGAAGCTTTCTTT.